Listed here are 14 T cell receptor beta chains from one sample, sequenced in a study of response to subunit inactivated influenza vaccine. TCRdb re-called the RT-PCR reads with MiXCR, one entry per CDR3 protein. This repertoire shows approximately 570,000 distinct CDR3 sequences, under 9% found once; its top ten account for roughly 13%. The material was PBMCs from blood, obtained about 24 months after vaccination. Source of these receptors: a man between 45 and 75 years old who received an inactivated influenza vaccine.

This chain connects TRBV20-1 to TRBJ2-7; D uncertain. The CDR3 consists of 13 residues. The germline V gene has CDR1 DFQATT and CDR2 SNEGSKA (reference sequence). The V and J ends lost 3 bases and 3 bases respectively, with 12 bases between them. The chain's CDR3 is CSASSSLVYEQYF. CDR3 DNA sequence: TGCAGTGCTAGTTCCTCACTTGTCTACGAGCAGTACTTC.

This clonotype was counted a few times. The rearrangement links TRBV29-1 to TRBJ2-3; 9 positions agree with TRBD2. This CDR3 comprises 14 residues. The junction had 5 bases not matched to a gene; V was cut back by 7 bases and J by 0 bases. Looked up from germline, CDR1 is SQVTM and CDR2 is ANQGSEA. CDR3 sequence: CSACGTSSTDTQYF. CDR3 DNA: TGCAGCGCCTGCGGGACTAGCAGCACAGATACGCAGTATTTT.

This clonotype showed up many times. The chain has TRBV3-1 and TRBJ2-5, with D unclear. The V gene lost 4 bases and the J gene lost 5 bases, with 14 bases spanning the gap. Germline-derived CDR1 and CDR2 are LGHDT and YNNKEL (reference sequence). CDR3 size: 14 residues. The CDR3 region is CASSRVIGGETQYF. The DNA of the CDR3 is TGTGCCAGCAGCCGCGTTATAGGCGGTGAGACCCAGTACTTC.

CDR3 loop: CSVDRGLAGANTGELFF. As DNA, the CDR3 is TGCAGCGTTGATAGGGGACTAGCGGGTGCGAACACCGGGGAGCTGTTTTTT. This sequence joins TRBV29-1 and TRBJ2-2, with 12 bases lining up with TRBD2. Germline V gene lookup returns CDR1 SQVTM and CDR2 ANQGSEA. V lost 3 bases, J lost 0 bases, and 5 bases stayed unmatched. The CDR3 spans 17 residues.

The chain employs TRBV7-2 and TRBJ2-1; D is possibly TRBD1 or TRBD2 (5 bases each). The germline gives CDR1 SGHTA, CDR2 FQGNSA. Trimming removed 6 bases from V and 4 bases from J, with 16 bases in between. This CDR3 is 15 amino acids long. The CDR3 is CASSLGWGIYNEQFF. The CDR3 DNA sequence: TGTGCCAGCAGTCTAGGGTGGGGGATATACAATGAGCAGTTCTTC.

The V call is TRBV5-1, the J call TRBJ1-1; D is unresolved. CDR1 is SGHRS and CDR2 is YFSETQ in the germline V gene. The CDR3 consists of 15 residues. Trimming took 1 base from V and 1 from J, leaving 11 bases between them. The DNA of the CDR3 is TGCGCCAGCAGCTTGTCTCTATCCCCGAACACTGAAGCTTTCTTT. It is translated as CASSLSLSPNTEAFF. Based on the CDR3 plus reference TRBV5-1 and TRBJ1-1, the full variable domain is KAGVTQTPRYLIKTRGQQVTLSCSPISGHRSVSWYQQTPGQGLQFLFEYFSETQRNKGNFPGRFSGRQFSNSRSEMNVSTLELGDSALYLCASSLSLSPNTEAFFGQGTRLTVV.

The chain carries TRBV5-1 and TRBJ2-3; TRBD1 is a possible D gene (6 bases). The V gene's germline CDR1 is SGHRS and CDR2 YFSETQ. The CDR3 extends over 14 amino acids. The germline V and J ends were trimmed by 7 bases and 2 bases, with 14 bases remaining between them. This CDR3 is CASGPTGNTDTQYF. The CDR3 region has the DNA TGCGCCAGCGGCCCGACAGGCAACACAGATACGCAGTATTTT.

Here the CDR3 reads CASFMRTVGTGELFF. The CDR3 DNA reads as TGTGCCAGTTTCATGCGGACAGTTGGCACCGGGGAGCTGTTTTTT. This chain links TRBV28 with TRBJ2-2; maybe TRBD1 (6 bases). The CDR3 has 15 amino acids. Germline CDR1 MDHEN, CDR2 SYDVKM. Trimming cost V 9 bases and J 4 bases, with 18 bases left between them.

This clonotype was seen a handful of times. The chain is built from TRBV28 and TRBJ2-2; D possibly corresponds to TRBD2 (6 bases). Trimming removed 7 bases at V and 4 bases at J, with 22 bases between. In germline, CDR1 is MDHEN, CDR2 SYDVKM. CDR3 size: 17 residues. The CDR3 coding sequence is TGTGCCAGCAACATCTGGGGGGACCCAAGGAGCACCGGGGAGCTGTTTTTT. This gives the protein CASNIWGDPRSTGELFF.

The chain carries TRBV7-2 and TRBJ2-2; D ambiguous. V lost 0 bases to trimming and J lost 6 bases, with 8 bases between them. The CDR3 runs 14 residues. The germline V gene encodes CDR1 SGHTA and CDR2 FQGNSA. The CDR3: CASSLAYTSGELFF. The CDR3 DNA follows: TGTGCCAGCAGCTTAGCGTATACGTCCGGGGAGCTGTTTTTT.

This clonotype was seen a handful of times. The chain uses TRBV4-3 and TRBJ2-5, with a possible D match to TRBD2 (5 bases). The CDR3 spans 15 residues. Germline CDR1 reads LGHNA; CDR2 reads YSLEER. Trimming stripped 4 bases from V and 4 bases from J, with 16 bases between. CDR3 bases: TGCGCCAGCAGCCCCCAGGCGAGGGCAGGAGAGACCCAGTACTTC. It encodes CASSPQARAGETQYF.

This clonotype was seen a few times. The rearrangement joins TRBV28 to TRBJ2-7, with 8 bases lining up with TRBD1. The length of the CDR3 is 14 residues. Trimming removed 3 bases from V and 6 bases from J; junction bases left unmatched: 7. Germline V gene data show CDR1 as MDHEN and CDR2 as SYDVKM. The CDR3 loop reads CASSFSGGVGEQYF. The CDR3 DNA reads TGTGCCAGCAGTTTTTCAGGGGGCGTTGGCGAGCAGTACTTC.

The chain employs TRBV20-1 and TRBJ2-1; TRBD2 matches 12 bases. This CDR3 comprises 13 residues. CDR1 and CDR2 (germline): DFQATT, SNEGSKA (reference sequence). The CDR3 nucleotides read TGCAGCGGACTAGCGGGGTGGGACAATGAGCAGTTCTTC. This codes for CSGLAGWDNEQFF.

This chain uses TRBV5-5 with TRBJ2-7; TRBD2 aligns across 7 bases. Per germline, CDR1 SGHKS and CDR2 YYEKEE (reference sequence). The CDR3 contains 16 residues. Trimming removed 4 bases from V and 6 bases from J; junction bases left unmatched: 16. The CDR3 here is CASSPRWGTTPSEQYF. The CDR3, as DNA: TGTGCCAGCAGCCCCAGGTGGGGGACTACCCCAAGCGAGCAGTACTTC.